One sample yielded the 10 T cell receptor beta chains listed below, sequenced in a study of CD8+ T cells in alopecia areata. The treatment is: oral pan-JAK inhibitor, 5-10 mg twice daily. cDNA serving as the sequencing template came from extracted, reverse transcribed RNA. Assay: immunoSEQ multiplex PCR; the TCRdb copy retains only in-frame clones and omits some. The data show around 97,000 clones, 80% to 90% seen once. Specimen: CD8+ T cells sorted from blood, collected at approximately week 31, from a patient treated with tofacitinib. The receptors shown here come from a human donor with alopecia areata.

This clone qualifies as medium-sized. The V call is TRBV7-9, the J call TRBJ2-3; TRBD2 aligns across 7 bases. This CDR3 is built from 11 residues. The J segment lost 6 bases and the V segment lost 8 bases, leaving 2 bases of the junction unmatched. Germline V gives CDR1 SEHNR, CDR2 FQNEAQ (reference sequence). In DNA form, the CDR3 reads TGTGCCAGCTCGGGGGGTGATACGCAGTATTTT. Translation: CASSGGDTQYF.

The chain has TRBV27 and TRBJ1-1, with D possibly TRBD1 on 5 matching bases. Germline CDR1 MNHEY, CDR2 SMNVEV (reference sequence). This CDR3 is 13 amino acids long. The germline V and J ends were trimmed by 6 bases and 0 bases, with 8 bases remaining between them. The CDR3 protein is CASRDNLNTEAFF. CDR3 coding DNA: TGTGCCAGCAGGGACAACCTGAACACTGAAGCTTTCTTT.

The chain has TRBV5-6 and TRBJ2-3; D is undetermined. The CDR3 length is 14 residues. Germline V gene lookup returns CDR1 SGHDT and CDR2 YYEEEE. V was pared by 1 base and J by 0 bases, with 6 bases between. CDR3 bases: TGTGCCAGCAGCTTGTTATCTAGCACAGATACGCAGTATTTT. Translating gives CASSLLSSTDTQYF.

The chain recombines TRBV6-1 with TRBJ2-7; D might be TRBD2 (5 bases). CDR1 and CDR2 from the germline V gene are MNHNS and SASEGT. V dropped 10 bases and J dropped 7 bases, with 11 bases sitting between them. The CDR3 totals 10 residues. The CDR3 region has the DNA TGTGCCACCGAAAGAGGGGAGCAGTACTTC. It codes for CATERGEQYF.

This clone came up once. The chain couples TRBV5-1 to TRBJ2-1, with D unresolved. The V and J ends lost 0 bases and 11 bases respectively, with 18 bases between them. The CDR3 covers 15 residues. The V gene's germline CDR1 is SGHRS and CDR2 YFSETQ. The CDR3 DNA reads TGCGCCAGCAGCTTGGCCTATCCCCTAGTCTTAAAGCAGTTCTTC. Residues: CASSLAYPLVLKQFF.

The chain has TRBV27 and TRBJ2-1; the D gene is possibly TRBD1 (6 bases). V gave up 5 bases and J gave up 5 bases, with 10 bases separating them. The CDR3 has 13 residues. Germline CDR1 reads MNHEY; CDR2 reads SMNVEV (reference sequence). In DNA form, the CDR3 reads TGTGCCAGCAGTGTTTGGACAGACAATGAGCAGTTCTTC. It translates to CASSVWTDNEQFF.

This clone has just one count. V usage is TRBV19 and J usage is TRBJ2-2; TRBD2 agrees at 9 bases. The CDR3 runs 16 residues. The J segment lost 3 bases and the V segment lost 3 bases, leaving 5 bases of the junction unmatched. Germline CDR1 is LNHDA and CDR2 is SQIVND (reference sequence). The CDR3 sequence is CASSIILAGYTGELFF. For the CDR3, the DNA is TGTGCCAGTAGTATCATTCTAGCGGGGTACACCGGGGAGCTGTTTTTT.

V and J are TRBV5-5 and TRBJ2-1; D may be TRBD1 (5 bases). Germline V lookup: CDR1 SGHKS, CDR2 YYEKEE (reference sequence). V shed 2 bases and J shed 8 bases, with 8 bases lying between them. This CDR3 is 12 amino acids long. CDR3 sequence (DNA): TGTGCCAGCAGCTTTGTCAGGGATGAGCAGTTCTTC. Translating gives CASSFVRDEQFF.

This clone was detected only a few times. The rearrangement joins TRBV29-1 to TRBJ2-5; 7 bases map to TRBD1. Germline V lookup: CDR1 SQVTM, CDR2 ANQGSEA. The J segment lost 3 bases and the V segment lost 3 bases, leaving 1 base of the junction unmatched. The CDR3 length is 12 residues. The CDR3: CSVEGTEETQYF. The CDR3 nucleotides are TGCAGCGTTGAGGGGACAGAAGAGACCCAGTACTTC.

J is TRBJ2-5 and V is TRBV5-1; TRBD2 matches at 8 bases. This CDR3 comprises 16 residues. J lost 2 bases, V lost 4 bases, and 10 bases had no gene match. Germline values: CDR1 SGHRS, CDR2 YFSETQ. CDR3 sequence: CASSLALAGTQETQYF. The CDR3 DNA is TGCGCCAGCAGCCTTGCTCTAGCGGGTACTCAAGAGACCCAGTACTTC.